The clone carrying this T cell receptor beta chain was seen many times. The CDR3 sequence is 18 residues long. The V and J ends lost 7 bases and 0 bases, in that order; junction bases with no gene match: 14. The sample is drawn from a study of T cell repertoires in cytomegalovirus infection. Whole-study context: CMV infection plus the matching HLA type was flagged by public TCR beta signatures.

Using its own MiXCR run on the reads, TCRdb lists one record per CDR3 protein. The repertoire consists of roughly 300,000 distinct CDR3 sequences, with roughly 9.5% occurring once and the leading ten covering about 4.5%. Sequencing was carried out using PBMCs. V usage is TRBV12-3 or TRBV12-4 and J usage is TRBJ2-7; 11 bases agree with TRBD2. This receptor was identified in a human donor in good health (CMV status not recorded). Some clones in this sample may be carry-over from other donors' samples. The chain's CDR3 is CASTPRGLAGGSSYEQYF. The CDR3 coding sequence is TGTGCCAGCACCCCGAGGGGCCTAGCGGGAGGTAGCTCCTACGAGCAGTACTTC.